This T cell receptor (beta chain) stems from a study of STAT5B mutations in CD4+ large granular lymphocyte leukemia. There are 16 residues in the CDR3. Looked up from germline, CDR1 is SQVTM and CDR2 is ANQGSEA. Controls came from buffy coats of healthy blood donors. In the case of this clone: The junction departs from germline at one end; a sequencing error may be responsible.

The survey-level immunoSEQ assay was used. As handled by the study authors: The detection floor for productive clonotype frequency was 2.59 x 10-5. Here immunoSEQ multiplex PCR was the method, and the copy in TCRdb shows in-frame clones only, minus some. The V and J calls and clone size come from that table; D and trimming were worked out from the DNA. Of more than 25,000 clones listed, about four fifths were seen once; the top ten hold 0.3% to 0.4%. The receptor's source is a human donor in good health. The chain is built from TRBV29-1 and TRBJ1-2; D gene uncertain. Sequencing was performed on CD4+ T cells from blood buffy coats. In DNA, the CDR3 is TGCAGCGCTGAAGATACCGTCCCACAGCACCCCTATGGCTACACCTTC. Residues: CSAEDTVPQHPYGYTF. The full variable domain, its missing parts supplied by reference TRBV29-1 and TRBJ1-2, is SAVISQKPSRDICQRGTSLTIQCQVDSQVTMMFWYRQQPGQSLTLIATANQGSEATYESGFVIDKFPISRPNLTFSTLTVSNMSPEDSSIYLCSAEDTVPQHPYGYTFGSGTRLTVV.